Presented here are 26 T cell receptor beta chains from one specimen sequenced in a study of blood T cell repertoires in COVID-19. The assay was immunoSEQ multiplex PCR, and TCRdb's table has in-frame clones only and misses some. The data show about 120,000 clones, 88% seen once. What was sequenced was peripheral blood. These receptors were collected from a man in his fifties or sixties with acute or convalescent COVID-19.

This clone was observed a handful of times. The CDR3: CASRHTGGVFGKNIQYF. The CDR3, as DNA: TGCGCCAGCCGCCACACAGGGGGCGTATTTGGCAAAAACATTCAGTACTTC. The rearrangement uses TRBV5-1 and TRBJ2-4; 9 nucleotides align to TRBD1. The CDR3 consists of 17 residues. V was pared by 7 bases and J by 3 bases, with 14 bases of the junction left unmatched. Germline CDR1 reads SGHRS; CDR2 reads YFSETQ.

This chain joins TRBV9 and TRBJ1-1; the D gene is possibly TRBD1 (5 bases). There are 16 residues in the CDR3. CDR1 SGDLS and CDR2 YYNGEE come from the germline V gene. V was cut by 0 bases and J by 6 bases, with 18 bases left in between. The CDR3 region is CASSVVYKGISAEAFF. The CDR3 nucleotides are TGTGCCAGCAGCGTAGTCTATAAGGGGATCAGCGCTGAAGCTTTCTTT.

This sequence joins TRBV7-2 and TRBJ2-5; TRBD2 might be the D (6 bases). The V gene lost 0 bases and the J gene lost 6 bases, with 14 bases spanning the gap. This CDR3 comprises 15 residues. Germline V gene sequence: CDR1 SGHTA, CDR2 FQGNSA. CDR3 region: CASSLASGGFQTQYF. CDR3 nucleotides: TGTGCCAGCAGCTTAGCTAGCGGAGGGTTTCAGACCCAGTACTTC.

This sequence joins TRBV7-2 and TRBJ1-1; 8 bases map to TRBD1. CDR3 length equals 15 residues. Germline trimming cut 4 bases from V and 3 bases from J; bases unmatched to any gene: 7. Germline V gives CDR1 SGHTA, CDR2 FQGNSA. DNA for the CDR3: TGTGCCAGCAGCTACCGGACAGGGATGGACACTGAAGCTTTCTTT. It encodes CASSYRTGMDTEAFF.

This clone was counted a few times. J is TRBJ1-4 and V is TRBV13; D remains ambiguous. The V end lost 5 bases, the J end lost 7 bases, and 14 bases lay between the germline ends. Looked up from germline, CDR1 is PRHDT and CDR2 is FYEKMQ (reference sequence). CDR3 length: 14 residues. The CDR3 DNA is TGTGCCAGCAGCGCCGGGTCCCTGACTGAAAAACTGTTTTTT. Its translation is CASSAGSLTEKLFF.

V usage is TRBV7-6 and J usage is TRBJ2-1; 15 bases are a match to TRBD2. The CDR3 has 14 amino acids. Germline trimming cut 7 bases from V and 8 bases from J; bases unmatched to any gene: 3. Germline lookup yields CDR1 SGHVS and CDR2 FNYEAQ. The CDR3 nucleotides are TGTGCCAGCATCCGGACTAGCGGGGGGGATGAGCAGTTCTTC. This translates into CASIRTSGGDEQFF.

The rearrangement links TRBV5-1 to TRBJ1-4; 7 bases are shared with TRBD1. Germline trimming cut 2 bases from V and 5 bases from J; bases unmatched to any gene: 6. The CDR3 covers 15 residues. The germline V gene has CDR1 SGHRS and CDR2 YFSETQ. The CDR3 is CASSFSRDRNEKLFF. CDR3 DNA sequence: TGCGCCAGCAGCTTTTCCCGGGACAGAAATGAAAAACTGTTTTTT.

This clone was seen a few times. The J gene is TRBJ2-7, the V gene TRBV3-1 (or the pseudogene TRBV3-2), with D uncertain. Germline CDR1 and CDR2: LGHDT and YNNKEL (reference sequence). The CDR3 covers 11 residues. Trimming took 5 bases from V and 3 from J, leaving 5 bases between them. CDR3 sequence: CASSYRYEQYF. DNA of the CDR3: TGTGCCAGCAGCTATCGCTACGAGCAGTACTTC.

V gene TRBV12-3 or TRBV12-4 combines with J gene TRBJ1-2, with D uncertain. The CDR3 loop spans 13 amino acids. V was pared by 5 bases and J by 4 bases, with 11 bases between. The CDR3 is CASSSAAVYGYTF. CDR3 coding DNA: TGTGCCAGCAGTAGCGCAGCGGTCTATGGCTACACCTTC.

V and J are TRBV10-2 and TRBJ2-7; TRBD2 matches at 7 bases. Germline lookup yields CDR1 WSHSY and CDR2 SAAADI. V trimming: 2 bases; J trimming: 6 bases; junction bases outside the gene matches: 7. CDR3 length equals 14 residues. The CDR3 DNA sequence: TGCGCCAGCAGTGAGATAGGACTAGGTAGCGAGCAGTACTTC. Its translation is CASSEIGLGSEQYF.

The V call is TRBV14, the J call TRBJ1-1; D not resolved. Trimming cost V 2 bases and J 4 bases, with 8 bases left between them. In germline, CDR1 is SGHDN, CDR2 FVKESK. The CDR3 is made up of 13 amino acids. DNA for the CDR3: TGTGCCAGCAGCCAATGGGGAGGCACTGAAGCTTTCTTT. Amino acids: CASSQWGGTEAFF. Complete variable domain (other parts from reference TRBV14 and TRBJ1-1): EAGVTQFPSHSVIEKGQTVTLRCDPISGHDNLYWYRRVMGKEIKFLLHFVKESKQDESGMPNNRFLAERTGGTYSTLKVQPAELEDSGVYFCASSQWGGTEAFFGQGTRLTVV.

J is TRBJ1-1 and V is TRBV12-5; D is unresolved. The CDR3 is 15 amino acids. The germline V and J ends were trimmed by 0 bases and 1 base, with 9 bases remaining between them. The germline V gene encodes CDR1 LGHNT and CDR2 FRNRAP. CDR3 residues: CASGLVMSGNTEAFF. The CDR3 coding sequence is TGTGCTAGTGGTTTGGTGATGAGCGGGAACACTGAAGCTTTCTTT.

J is TRBJ2-1 and V is TRBV24-1; no clear D gene. Trimming took off 4 bases at V and 0 bases at J, with 12 bases between the two ends. This CDR3 is 16 amino acids long. Per germline, CDR1 KGHDR and CDR2 SFDVKD. The CDR3 DNA is TGTGCCACCAGTGACTCATCCTCGAGCTCCTACAATGAGCAGTTCTTC. Amino acids: CATSDSSSSSYNEQFF.

This chain uses TRBV3-1 (or the pseudogene TRBV3-2) with TRBJ2-6; tentatively, D is TRBD2 (6 bases). V was pared by 1 base and J by 2 bases, with 6 bases between. The CDR3 runs to 15 residues. Germline assignment: CDR1 LGHDT and CDR2 YNNKEL (reference sequence). The CDR3 bases are TGTGCCAGCAGCCAAGCGGGGGCTGGGGCCAACGTCCTGACTTTC. Translating gives CASSQAGAGANVLTF.

J is TRBJ2-5 and V is TRBV28; 8 bases line up with TRBD2. The CDR3 sequence is 15 residues long. With 6 bases clipped from V and 2 bases from J, the junction kept 8 bases outside the gene matches. CDR1 and CDR2 from the germline V gene are MDHEN and SYDVKM. CDR3 bases: TGTGCCAGCAGAGCGGGAGCGGGGCGACAAGAGACCCAGTACTTC. It encodes CASRAGAGRQETQYF.

The chain employs TRBV5-1 and TRBJ1-2, with 7 bases lining up with TRBD1. The CDR3 covers 14 residues. From germline, CDR1 is SGHRS and CDR2 YFSETQ. The trim removed 0 bases at V and 7 bases at J, leaving 6 bases unmatched. The CDR3 protein is CASSLGQGGIGYTF. In DNA, the CDR3 is TGCGCCAGCAGCTTGGGACAGGGCGGTATTGGCTACACCTTC.

The chain employs TRBV7-2 and TRBJ2-7; a weak D match, TRBD1 (5 bases). This CDR3 is 15 amino acids long. Germline V gives CDR1 SGHTA, CDR2 FQGNSA. Trimming stripped 5 bases from V and 0 bases from J, with 14 bases between. The CDR3 reads CASSIQQAISYEQYF. The CDR3 region has the DNA TGTGCCAGCAGCATCCAACAGGCAATCTCCTACGAGCAGTACTTC.

This chain's CDR3 is CASRGTDNYNSPLHF. In nucleotides, the CDR3 is TGTGCCAGCAGAGGGACAGATAACTATAATTCACCCCTCCACTTT. The gene calls are TRBV2 and TRBJ1-6; 7 bases line up with TRBD1. With 6 bases clipped from V and 3 bases from J, the junction kept 5 bases outside the gene matches. The germline V gene encodes CDR1 SNHLY and CDR2 FYNNEI. The CDR3 length is 15 residues.

CDR3 protein: CASSQPGRGANVLTF. The CDR3 DNA sequence: TGTGCCAGCAGCCAACCAGGGCGAGGGGCCAACGTCCTGACTTTC. The rearrangement joins TRBV14 to TRBJ2-6; a weak D match, TRBD1 (5 bases). With 2 bases removed from V and 4 bases from J, the gap between germline ends came to 9 bases. There are 15 residues in the CDR3. In germline, CDR1 is SGHDN, CDR2 FVKESK.

J is TRBJ2-7 and V is TRBV5-1; D perhaps matches TRBD2 (6 bases). V was clipped by 10 bases and J by 2 bases, with 19 bases between them. CDR3 length equals 14 residues. The germline gives CDR1 SGHRS, CDR2 YFSETQ. The CDR3 reads CAQHWTGVAYEQYF. In DNA form, the CDR3 reads TGCGCCCAGCACTGGACGGGAGTTGCCTACGAGCAGTACTTC.

V and J are TRBV19 and TRBJ1-4; D call uncertain. This CDR3 has 16 residues. Trimming removed 7 bases at V and 6 bases at J, with 21 bases between. Germline lookup yields CDR1 LNHDA and CDR2 SQIVND (reference sequence). Here the CDR3 reads CASTYVGATYDEKLFF. CDR3 DNA: TGTGCCAGTACCTACGTCGGAGCGACCTACGATGAAAAACTGTTTTTT.

V and J are TRBV28 and TRBJ1-1, with D unclear. The CDR3 length is 12 residues. V was shortened by 5 bases and J by 0 bases, with 4 bases between the two germline ends. Germline V gene lookup returns CDR1 MDHEN and CDR2 SYDVKM. The CDR3 bases are TGTGCCAGCAGTCCCATGAACACTGAAGCTTTCTTT. Translation gives CASSPMNTEAFF. The full variable domain, its missing parts supplied by reference TRBV28 and TRBJ1-1, is DVKVTQSSRYLVKRTGEKVFLECVQDMDHENMFWYRQDPGLGLRLIYFSYDVKMKEKGDIPEGYSVSREKKERFSLILESASTNQTSMYLCASSPMNTEAFFGQGTRLTVV.

This chain joins TRBV3-1 (or the pseudogene TRBV3-2) and TRBJ1-4; no reliable D call. Germline V gene data show CDR1 as LGHDT and CDR2 as YNNKEL (reference sequence). The CDR3 is made up of 13 amino acids. V was clipped by 6 bases and J by 5 bases, with 10 bases between them. Written as DNA, the CDR3 is TGTGCCAGCAGTGGGCGTCCAAATGAAAAACTGTTTTTT. This sequence encodes CASSGRPNEKLFF.

The chain is built from TRBV9 and TRBJ1-2; 7 nucleotides agree with TRBD1. This CDR3 has 17 residues. Germline-derived CDR1 and CDR2 are SGDLS and YYNGEE. Trimming cost V 0 bases and J 6 bases; bases outside gene matches: 14. The CDR3, as DNA: TGTGCCAGCAGCGTAGCTGAAGGCGGTCGACAGGGCCATGGCTACACCTTC. As protein: CASSVAEGGRQGHGYTF. Supplemented by reference TRBV9 and TRBJ1-2, the full variable domain reads DSGVTQTPKHLITATGQRVTLRCSPRSGDLSVYWYQQSLDQGLQFLIQYYNGEERAKGNILERFSAQQFPDLHSELNLSSLELGDSALYFCASSVAEGGRQGHGYTFGSGTRLTVV.

This rearrangement joins TRBV5-4 to TRBJ1-2; a weak D match, TRBD1 (6 bases). This CDR3 contains 13 residues. Trimming took 2 bases from V and 6 from J, leaving 11 bases between them. Germline V gene lookup returns CDR1 SGHNT and CDR2 YYREEE (reference sequence). The CDR3 is CASSFDRFNGYTF. The CDR3 DNA is TGTGCCAGCAGCTTCGACAGGTTTAATGGCTACACCTTC.

The chain links TRBV28 to TRBJ1-2; D is perhaps TRBD1 (6 bases). V was cut by 3 bases and J by 2 bases, with 16 bases left in between. Per germline, CDR1 MDHEN and CDR2 SYDVKM. The CDR3 spans 16 residues. In DNA form, the CDR3 reads TGTGCCAGCAGTTTTGGTAGAGACAGGCGAAACTATGGCTACACCTTC. Amino acid sequence: CASSFGRDRRNYGYTF.